The 17 T cell receptor beta chains below were found in one sample sequenced in a study of tumor-infiltrating lymphocytes in primary liver carcinoma. Synthesis of TCR beta cDNA was carried out from about 500 ng total RNA with a constant-region primer. Sequencing libraries for TCR beta derived from three nested multiplex PCR rounds that used slightly modified ARM-PCR. A C-beta reverse primer was combined with TRBV1-TRBV30 forward primers in the first two PCR rounds, and each round had approximately 10 cycles. TCRdb reprocessed the multiplex PCR reads with MiXCR, giving one entry per CDR3 protein. Found here are 100,000 or so distinct CDR3 sequences, approximately 71% of them singletons; the top ten hold 7.5% to 10%. Between roughly 17 and 33 mg of unsorted bulk tissue served as the source from which RNA and DNA were co-extracted. The sample consisted of liver tumor tissue from sampling region 5. Specified subset: tumor region T5, tumor centre. The receptor set was obtained from a woman aged 55-69 years with primary liver carcinoma and hepatitis B virus infection.

A note on this clonotype: Just one base apart from a much larger clone, this may be a read error. The V gene is TRBV6-1, the J gene TRBJ2-5, with 13 bases fitting TRBD2. The CDR3 spans 17 residues. The junction had 17 bases not matched to a gene; V was cut back by 9 bases and J by 7 bases. CDR1 and CDR2 (germline): MNHNS, SASEGT. The CDR3 DNA sequence: TGTGCCAGTACAGGGGAGCTTTTACTAGCGGGAGGGGGGACCCAGTACTTC. It translates to CASTGELLLAGGGTQYF.

The rearrangement joins TRBV28 to TRBJ1-2; the match to TRBD1 covers 8 bases. The trim removed 5 bases at V and 6 bases at J, leaving 11 bases unmatched. This CDR3 is 15 amino acids long. Germline assignment: CDR1 MDHEN and CDR2 SYDVKM. The CDR3 region is CASSNNRQGRDGYTF. CDR3 in DNA: TGTGCCAGCAGTAACAACCGACAGGGGAGAGATGGCTACACCTTC.

Remarks on this clonotype: The conserved closing phenylalanine or tryptophan is absent in this CDR3, likely reflecting a read error. Because the CDR3's place on the DNA is in doubt, the DNA is left out and the CDR3 is given as listed by TCRdb. The CDR3 here is CASNLRQHAGESHY. This rearrangement joins TRBV11-1 to TRBJ2-3; whether TRBD2, the table's D call, matches the DNA was not checked. CDR1 is SGHAT and CDR2 is FQDESV in the germline V gene (reference sequence). The CDR3 spans 14 amino acids, including both terminal residues.

With regard to this clonotype: A read error may account for a junction end that differs from germline. The V gene is TRBV11-2, the J gene TRBJ1-2; D is perhaps TRBD1 (5 bases). The V gene's germline CDR1 is SGHAT and CDR2 FQNNGV. The CDR3 covers 13 residues. CDR3: CANSLGAGVGYTF. In DNA, the CDR3 is TGTGCCAACAGCTTAGGGGCCGGTGTTGGCTACACTTTC.

As to this clonotype: Lacking the conserved final phenylalanine or tryptophan, this CDR3 likely reflects a read error. Because the CDR3's place on the DNA is in doubt, the DNA is left out and the CDR3 is given as listed by TCRdb. This chain uses TRBV5-1 with TRBJ2-2. The CDR3 is 16 residues long, ends included. Per germline, CDR1 SGHRS and CDR2 YFSETQ. The CDR3 is CASSLGHGQVSGELSS.

This clonotype is medium-sized (0.01 to 0.1%) by share. The chain couples TRBV11-2 to TRBJ2-7; 11 bases align to TRBD2. J lost 6 bases, V lost 0 bases, and 4 bases had no gene match. CDR3 length: 15 amino acids. Germline CDR1 SGHAT, CDR2 FQNNGV. CDR3 sequence (DNA): TGTGCCAGCAGCTTAGAGGGTAGCGGGAGGGCCGAGCAGTACTTC. The encoded protein is CASSLEGSGRAEQYF. Using reference TRBV11-2 and TRBJ2-7 for the parts outside the CDR3, the full variable domain is EAGVAQSPRYKIIEKRQSVAFWCNPISGHATLYWYQQILGQGPKLLIQFQNNGVVDDSQLPKDRFSAERLKGVDSTLKIQPAKLEDSAVYLCASSLEGSGRAEQYFGPGTRLTVT.

About this clonotype: Germline and junction disagree at one end, which may indicate a read error. The J gene is TRBJ2-5, the V gene TRBV6-1; TRBD1 matches at 9 bases. Germline V lookup: CDR1 MNHNS, CDR2 SASEGT. This CDR3 region has 14 residues. The CDR3 sequence is CANSLTGGPETQYF. In DNA, the CDR3 is TGTGCCAACAGTCTAACAGGGGGCCCAGAGACCCAGTACTTT.

Comments on this clonotype: Likely a read error: the CDR3 ends without its conserved phenylalanine or tryptophan. The gene calls are TRBV12-3 or TRBV12-4 and TRBJ2-7; D might be TRBD2 (6 bases). Trimming removed 3 bases from V and 8 bases from J, with 14 bases in between. This CDR3 has 13 residues. In DNA, the CDR3 is TGTGCCAGCAGTTTTTGGCGGGAAGACAAGCAGTACTCC. Residues: CASSFWREDKQYS.

As regards this clonotype: A much more abundant neighbour one base away suggests this may be a read error. The J gene is TRBJ2-4, the V gene TRBV28; D is perhaps TRBD1 (6 bases). The germline V gene encodes CDR1 MDHEN and CDR2 SYDVKM. This CDR3 contains 19 residues. V was clipped by 6 bases and J by 0 bases, with 24 bases between them. The CDR3 spells CASRDPPGQTRLAKNIQYF. For the CDR3, the DNA is TGTGCCAGCAGAGACCCCCCGGGACAAACAAGACTAGCCAAAAACATTCAGTACTTC. Supplemented by reference TRBV28 and TRBJ2-4, the full variable domain reads DVKVTQSSRYLVKRTGEKVFLECVQDMDHENMFWYRQDPGLGLRLIYFSYDVKMKEKGDIPEGYSVSREKKERFSLILESASTNQTSMYLCASRDPPGQTRLAKNIQYFGAGTRLSVL.

Comment on this clonotype: The junction does not match germline at one end; this may be a read error. The V call is TRBV11-2, the J call TRBJ1-1; D is unresolved. This CDR3 is built from 11 residues. Germline V lookup: CDR1 SGHAT, CDR2 FQNNGV. The CDR3 bases are TGTGCCAGTAACTTCGGAGGGAAGGACTATTTT. Amino acids: CASNFGGKDYF.

A note on this clonotype: Lacking the conserved final phenylalanine or tryptophan, this CDR3 likely reflects a read error. The DNA is left out, because the CDR3 cannot be placed on it with certainty; the CDR3 is given as TCRdb lists it. The CDR3 reads CASSPDSRHREEFL. The chain uses TRBV11-2 and TRBJ2-1; TRBD2 was called by the table and not checked on the DNA. Germline-derived CDR1 and CDR2 are SGHAT and FQNNGV. The CDR3 spans 14 amino acids, including both terminal residues.

For this clonotype: Relative to the germline gene, one junction end is altered; a read error may explain this. CDR3 DNA sequence: TGCAACGTTGGGGGTGGGGGGGCCCCAGAGACCCGGTACTTC. Translating it yields CNVGGGGAPETRYF. The V and J genes are TRBV29-1 and TRBJ2-5; TRBD2 might be the D (7 bases). Per germline, CDR1 SQVTM and CDR2 ANQGSEA. The CDR3 totals 14 residues.

This clonotype showed up many times. This chain connects TRBV6-5 to TRBJ2-1; 8 positions match TRBD1. This CDR3 spans 14 amino acids. With V trimmed by 6 bases and J by 3 bases, 4 bases remained unmatched. Germline V gene data show CDR1 as MNHEY and CDR2 as SVGAGI. This CDR3 reads CASSLQGGYNEQFF. The CDR3 nucleotides are TGTGCCAGCAGCCTACAGGGGGGCTACAATGAGCAGTTCTTC.

Details on this clonotype: An end of the junction does not agree with germline; a read error may underlie this. The chain employs TRBV11-3 and TRBJ1-1; tentatively, D is TRBD1 (5 bases). The CDR3 consists of 14 residues. In germline, CDR1 is SGHNT, CDR2 YENEEA. CDR3 nucleotides: TGTGTCAGCGTCCGGGGGGGGGTAGAGACTGAAGCTTTCTTT. Residues: CVSVRGGVETEAFF.

This clonotype was recorded at least ten times. The gene calls are TRBV28 and TRBJ1-5; D is unresolved. Germline V lookup: CDR1 MDHEN, CDR2 SYDVKM. Trimming left V 3 bases short and J 10 bases short, with 13 bases between. The CDR3 is 13 residues long. CDR3 in amino acids: CASSLGGIFPQHF. The CDR3 bases are TGTGCCAGCAGTTTGGGAGGTATCTTTCCCCAGCATTTT.

V is TRBV7-3 and J is TRBJ2-5; 15 positions agree with TRBD2. CDR3 size: 17 residues. CDR1 and CDR2 from the germline V gene are SGHTA and FQGTGA. The junction had 8 bases not matched to a gene; V was cut back by 5 bases and J by 4 bases. This chain's CDR3 is CASSPLGLAGGPETQYF. CDR3 DNA sequence: TGTGCCAGCAGCCCCCTTGGACTAGCGGGAGGGCCAGAGACCCAGTACTTC.

A note on this clonotype: Possible read error: a much larger clone is one base away. The chain uses TRBV24-1 and TRBJ2-3, with 8 bases aligning to TRBD1. The germline V gene has CDR1 KGHDR and CDR2 SFDVKD. CDR3 size: 17 residues. The CDR3 protein is CATSDFHRGDSTDTEYF. The CDR3 DNA is TGTGCCACCAGTGATTTCCACAGGGGGGATAGCACAGATACGGAGTATTTT.